A single sample is the source of the 9 T cell receptor beta chains below, sequenced in a study of cytomegalovirus exposure and HLA in healthy donors. With 60 Vbeta and 13 Jbeta primers, the PCR was carried out. Profiled with immunoSEQ multiplex PCR; TCRdb holds only in-frame clones, not every one. The sample holds about 160,000 clones. The specimen was PBMCs. Receptors originate from a woman aged 50 to 65 in good health and CMV-seronegative.

CDR3 sequence reads: CASSIGLDGEQFF. Here the CDR3 DNA reads TGTGCCAGTAGTATAGGCCTAGACGGTGAGCAGTTCTTC. The chain links TRBV19 to TRBJ2-1; unclear D gene. The V and J ends lost 1 base and 9 bases respectively, with 10 bases between them. CDR1 and CDR2 from the germline V gene are LNHDA and SQIVND (reference sequence). The CDR3 spans 13 residues.

The chain joins TRBV7-2 to TRBJ2-2; D call uncertain. The germline gives CDR1 SGHTA, CDR2 FQGNSA. V was pared by 2 bases and J by 4 bases, with 11 bases between. The CDR3 loop spans 15 amino acids. In DNA, the CDR3 is TGTGCCAGCAGCTTAATCCGTCGCGCCACCGGGGAGCTGTTTTTT. This sequence encodes CASSLIRRATGELFF. Using reference TRBV7-2 and TRBJ2-2 for the parts outside the CDR3, the full variable domain is GAGVSQSPSNKVTEKGKDVELRCDPISGHTALYWYRQSLGQGLEFLIYFQGNSAPDKSGLPSDRFSAERTGGSVSTLTIQRTQQEDSAVYLCASSLIRRATGELFFGEGSRLTVL.

J is TRBJ2-5 and V is TRBV12-5; D might be TRBD2 (5 bases). The CDR3 has 11 residues. V was shortened by 5 bases and J by 9 bases, with 10 bases between the two germline ends. CDR1 and CDR2 from the germline V gene are LGHNT and FRNRAP. The CDR3 nucleotides are TGTGCTAGTGGTGCCCGGGGAGCCCAGTACTTC. Translating it yields CASGARGAQYF. The full variable domain, with the rest looked up from reference TRBV12-5 and TRBJ2-5, is DARVTQTPRHKVTEMGQEVTMRCQPILGHNTVFWYRQTMMQGLELLAYFRNRAPLDDSGMPKDRFSAEMPDATLATLKIQPSEPRDSAVYFCASGARGAQYFGPGTRLLVL.

The V call is TRBV27, the J call TRBJ2-1, with TRBD2 matching over 12 bases. CDR1 MNHEY and CDR2 SMNVEV come from the germline V gene (reference sequence). V was pared by 4 bases and J by 8 bases, with 9 bases of the junction left unmatched. The CDR3 spans 16 residues. CDR3 coding DNA: TGTGCCAGCAGTTCCCGACTAGCGGGAGTGGACGATGAGCAGTTCTTC. It translates to CASSSRLAGVDDEQFF.

The V and J genes are TRBV6-1 and TRBJ2-7; weak D call: TRBD2 (6 bases). The CDR3 covers 14 residues. V shed 7 bases and J shed 6 bases, with 19 bases lying between them. The germline gives CDR1 MNHNS, CDR2 SASEGT. CDR3 sequence: CASTLTSGGSEQYF. CDR3 DNA sequence: TGTGCCAGCACCCTGACTAGTGGTGGATCCGAGCAGTACTTC.

This sequence joins TRBV19 and TRBJ2-7, with 7 positions matching TRBD1. V lost 6 bases and J lost 4; bases outside the gene matches: 9. Germline-derived CDR1 and CDR2 are LNHDA and SQIVND (reference sequence). This CDR3 comprises 14 residues. The CDR3 nucleotides are TGTGCCAGTAGAGGATGGGGACAGACGTACGAGCAGTACTTC. It is translated as CASRGWGQTYEQYF.

The chain has TRBV28 and TRBJ1-2; TRBD1 matches 10 bases. There are 15 residues in the CDR3. The ends lost 6 bases at V and 6 bases at J; junction bases unmatched: 10. Germline lookup yields CDR1 MDHEN and CDR2 SYDVKM. The CDR3 protein is CASSQDPGQGNGYTF. CDR3 bases: TGTGCCAGCAGCCAGGATCCGGGACAGGGGAATGGCTACACCTTC.

The chain links TRBV18 to TRBJ1-2; the D is unclear. Trimming pared 3 bases from V and 14 bases from J, leaving 16 bases between. Per germline, CDR1 KGHSH and CDR2 LQKENI. CDR3 length equals 12 residues. The CDR3 DNA is TGTGCCAGCTCACCCTCTCGAGAATTCGGGACCTTC. It is translated as CASSPSREFGTF.

As for this clone: The sample contains more than one DNA sequence encoding this CDR3. The CDR3 region has the DNA TGTGCCTGGAGTGTCCTAGGTGACGAGCAGTACTTC. Its translation is CAWSVLGDEQYF. The chain carries TRBV30 and TRBJ2-7; D gene unclear. Trimming left V 0 bases short and J 5 bases short, with 8 bases between. The CDR3 length is 12 residues. Germline V lookup: CDR1 GTSNPN, CDR2 SVGIG (reference sequence).